This T cell receptor (beta chain) emerged from a study of cytomegalovirus exposure and HLA in healthy donors. Study-wide points: Cytomegalovirus status was reportedly diagnosed by the classifier with high sensitivity and specificity. The productive fraction for most TCR beta V segments was about 87% or about 30% in an earlier analysis. Later analysis identified about 18,000 TCR beta sequences associated with HLA alleles, using a false discovery rate threshold of 0.05. DRB1 showed the most TCR associations and HLA-C the fewest in a later analysis, as rates varied by HLA locus.

Concerning this clone itself: Its antigen is undetermined.

From germline, CDR1 is GTSNPN and CDR2 SVGIG (reference sequence). The CDR3 totals 16 residues. The V segment lost 0 bases and the J segment 2 bases; nucleotides outside the gene matches: 6. Use of 60 Vbeta and 13 Jbeta primers characterized the PCR. Repertoires were generated with immunoSEQ multiplex PCR, while TCRdb's copy carries only in-frame clones and drops some. The profile shows 200,000 or so clones, 82% of them singletons. The chain links TRBV30 to TRBJ2-5, with 10 bases that match TRBD1. The sequencing input was PBMCs. The receptor comes from a woman aged 40-49 years in good health and CMV-seronegative. Written as DNA, the CDR3 is TGTGCCTGGAGTGTACTAGGGACAGGGGTTCAAGAGACCCAGTACTTC. Its translation: CAWSVLGTGVQETQYF.